This entry lists 26 T cell receptor beta chains sequenced from one sample in a study of shared clonotypes between healthy human individuals. Profiled with immunoSEQ multiplex PCR; TCRdb holds only in-frame clones, not every one. This table has some 680,000 clones, 60% to 75% appearing once. The source material was memory CD4+ T cells sorted from blood. The subset is: CD45RA-negative fraction. The receptors here all came from a woman in her twenties or thirties in good health.

Only a few counts were recorded for this clone. The CDR3 is CASSVEGQGQFF. CDR3 nucleotide sequence: TGTGCCAGCAGCGTAGAGGGACAGGGGCAGTTCTTC. The chain links TRBV9 to TRBJ2-1, with TRBD1 matching over 9 bases. Germline assignment: CDR1 SGDLS and CDR2 YYNGEE. The trim removed 0 bases at V and 12 bases at J, leaving 1 base unmatched. CDR3 length equals 12 residues.

The chain couples TRBV29-1 to TRBJ2-3; D is unresolved. V lost 5 bases, J lost 2 bases, and 11 bases lay in between. The CDR3 is made up of 13 amino acids. The V gene's germline CDR1 is SQVTM and CDR2 ANQGSEA. The CDR3 is CSVLGSNTDTQYF. CDR3 coding DNA: TGCAGCGTTCTGGGGTCTAACACAGATACGCAGTATTTT.

The gene calls are TRBV7-8 and TRBJ2-7; no reliable D call. CDR1 SGHVS and CDR2 FQNEAQ come from the germline V gene. V was pared by 5 bases and J by 5 bases, with 13 bases between. The CDR3 is 13 residues long. CDR3 sequence reads: CASSPVRGDEQYF. The CDR3 coding sequence is TGTGCCAGCAGCCCCGTACGTGGGGACGAGCAGTACTTC.

The rearrangement joins TRBV7-9 to TRBJ2-2, with D hard to call. Per the germline V gene, CDR1 is SEHNR and CDR2 is FQNEAQ (reference sequence). This CDR3 region has 13 residues. V lost 1 base to trimming and J lost 4 bases, with 4 bases between them. DNA for the CDR3: TGTGCCAGCAGCTTAGAAAGCACCGGGGAGCTGTTTTTT. The encoded protein is CASSLESTGELFF.

For this clone: This sequence is one base from a far larger clone and is likely a read error. V and J are TRBV7-3 and TRBJ2-2; D not certain. This CDR3 is built from 13 residues. The germline CDR1 and CDR2 sequences are SGHTA and FQGTGA. This chain's CDR3 is CAGSPGYAGELFF. As DNA, the CDR3 is TGTGCCGGCAGCCCCGGGTACGCCGGGGAGCTGTTTTTT.

The chain couples TRBV5-1 to TRBJ2-3; D gene unclear. The CDR3 is 15 amino acids. The germline V gene has CDR1 SGHRS and CDR2 YFSETQ. The V gene lost 0 bases and the J gene lost 3 bases, with 11 bases spanning the gap. Written as DNA, the CDR3 is TGCGCCAGCAGCTTGGGTACACGGAATACAGATACGCAGTATTTT. Its translation: CASSLGTRNTDTQYF.

Notes on this clone: Other nucleotide sequences from this sample produce the same CDR3. The CDR3 DNA is TGTGCCATCAGTGTGGGGACTACGAACACCGGGGAGCTGTTTTTT. Translated, it gives CAISVGTTNTGELFF. This chain joins TRBV10-3 and TRBJ2-2, with 7 nucleotides matching TRBD2. Trimming took 4 bases from V and 0 from J; bases not matched to a gene: 2. The CDR3 has 15 residues. Germline CDR1 reads ENHRY; CDR2 reads SYGVKD.

This clone occurred a few times. The V and J genes are TRBV19 and TRBJ2-3; 10 nucleotides agree with TRBD2. Looked up from germline, CDR1 is LNHDA and CDR2 is SQIVND (reference sequence). J lost 2 bases, V lost 10 bases, and 6 bases had no gene match. This CDR3 is 14 amino acids long. This chain's CDR3 is CATRLAGNTDTQYF. CDR3 coding DNA: TGTGCCACAAGACTAGCGGGTAACACAGATACGCAGTATTTT.

This clone was seen just once. The sample has other DNA sequences that encode this CDR3 too. The gene calls are TRBV10-3 and TRBJ1-5; tentatively, D is TRBD1 (5 bases). Per the germline V gene, CDR1 is ENHRY and CDR2 is SYGVKD. CDR3 length: 13 residues. V was shortened by 5 bases and J by 5 bases, with 10 bases between the two germline ends. CDR3 sequence reads: CAISRDGDQPQHF. CDR3 nucleotide sequence: TGTGCCATCAGTCGGGACGGAGATCAGCCCCAGCATTTT.

The chain combines TRBV28 with TRBJ2-7, with TRBD2 as a possible D gene (5 bases). Germline values: CDR1 MDHEN, CDR2 SYDVKM. CDR3 length: 15 residues. Between the trimmed V and J ends, which lost 5 bases and 5 bases, there was a span of 19 bases. The CDR3, as DNA: TGTGCCAGCAGTATCCCCTTGGGGAGTCGACACGAGCAGTACTTC. Residues: CASSIPLGSRHEQYF.

The DNA of the CDR3 is TGTGCCAGCAGTGATTGGAGGCGCGGCGTACTATCCTACGAGCAGTACTTC. It is translated as CASSDWRRGVLSYEQYF. The V call is TRBV25-1, the J call TRBJ2-7; a possible D gene is TRBD2 (5 bases). V lost 3 bases and J lost 1, with 19 bases in between. The V gene's germline CDR1 is MGHDK and CDR2 SYGVNS. This CDR3 is 17 amino acids long.

The chain couples TRBV27 to TRBJ2-1; 10 bases line up with TRBD2. Per germline, CDR1 MNHEY and CDR2 SMNVEV (reference sequence). V lost 2 bases, J lost 3 bases, and 4 bases stayed unmatched. The CDR3 has 16 amino acids. The CDR3 DNA sequence: TGTGCCAGCAGTTTACGGGCTAGCGGGAGCTACAATGAGCAGTTCTTC. Residues: CASSLRASGSYNEQFF.

In DNA form, the CDR3 reads TGTGCCAGCAGTTTAGGGGTTACCTACGAGCAGTACTTC. It yields the protein CASSLGVTYEQYF. The chain carries TRBV6-5 and TRBJ2-7; the D gene is possibly TRBD1 (5 bases). Germline values: CDR1 MNHEY, CDR2 SVGAGI. Trimming removed 4 bases at V and 2 bases at J, with 9 bases between. This CDR3 region has 13 residues.

As regards this clone: In the same sample, other DNA sequences code for this CDR3. The chain carries TRBV5-4 and TRBJ2-5; the match to TRBD1 covers 7 bases. Germline CDR1 SGHNT, CDR2 YYREEE (reference sequence). V shed 4 bases, J shed 2 bases, and the junction held 5 bases outside the gene matches. The CDR3 spans 14 residues. CDR3 in amino acids: CASSGPGQQETQYF. In DNA form, the CDR3 reads TGTGCCAGCAGCGGACCGGGACAGCAAGAGACCCAGTACTTC. The variable domain in full, completed from reference TRBV5-4 and TRBJ2-5, reads ETGVTQSPTHLIKTRGQQVTLRCSSQSGHNTVSWYQQALGQGPQFIFQYYREEENGRGNFPPRFSGLQFPNYSSELNVNALELDDSALYLCASSGPGQQETQYFGPGTRLLVL.

The chain links TRBV10-3 to TRBJ2-2, with D perhaps being TRBD1 or TRBD2 (6 bases each). The CDR3 is 15 amino acids. Germline V gene lookup returns CDR1 ENHRY and CDR2 SYGVKD. Trimming left V 3 bases short and J 6 bases short, with 14 bases between. CDR3 in amino acids: CAISDGGLRSGELFF. The CDR3 DNA is TGTGCCATCAGTGATGGGGGGCTCAGGTCCGGGGAGCTGTTTTTT.

This clone was counted between two and nine times. The chain has TRBV4-1 and TRBJ1-1, with D perhaps matching TRBD1 (6 bases). CDR3 length equals 14 residues. Trimming removed 6 bases from V and 8 bases from J, with 19 bases in between. Germline V CDR1 and CDR2: MGHRA, YSYEKL. In nucleotides, the CDR3 is TGCGCCAGCAGAGACGGGGGCAGGTCAAGGGAAGCTTTCTTT. Residues: CASRDGGRSREAFF.

The chain recombines TRBV20-1 with TRBJ2-1; D may be TRBD1 (5 bases). Germline V lookup: CDR1 DFQATT, CDR2 SNEGSKA (reference sequence). The CDR3 runs to 11 residues. Trimming pared 7 bases from V and 10 bases from J, leaving 14 bases between. The CDR3: CSGIQGEEQFF. Written as DNA, the CDR3 is TGCAGTGGGATCCAGGGTGAGGAGCAGTTCTTC.

The V call is TRBV11-3, the J call TRBJ2-7; 12 bases align to TRBD2. The CDR3 is 15 residues long. With 4 bases clipped from V and 4 bases from J, the junction kept 5 bases outside the gene matches. Looked up from germline, CDR1 is SGHNT and CDR2 is YENEEA. The CDR3 nucleotides are TGTGCCAGCAGCTCGACTAGCGGGAGTTTGTACGAGCAGTACTTC. It specifies CASSSTSGSLYEQYF.

The chain recombines TRBV21-1 with TRBJ2-7; TRBD1, the table's D call, was not compared with the DNA. TRBV21-1 corresponds to a pseudogene. This CDR3 region has 15 residues. The chain's CDR3 is CASSKIRTGPPEQYF. In DNA form, the CDR3 reads TGTGCCAGCAGCAAAATCCGGACAGGACCCCCCGAGCAGTACTTC.

This chain links TRBV7-9 with TRBJ1-3; D unresolved. Trimming removed 3 bases from V and 3 bases from J, with 9 bases in between. Germline CDR1 SEHNR, CDR2 FQNEAQ (reference sequence). CDR3 size: 14 residues. The CDR3 nucleotides are TGTGCCAGCAGCTTGGGCGGGGATGGAAACACCATATATTTT. Its protein product is CASSLGGDGNTIYF.

V usage is TRBV28 and J usage is TRBJ2-4, with D maybe TRBD1 (6 bases). The CDR3 is made up of 13 amino acids. Germline V gene sequence: CDR1 MDHEN, CDR2 SYDVKM. Trimming removed 3 bases at V and 11 bases at J, with 14 bases between. CDR3 sequence (DNA): TGTGCCAGCAGTTTTGACAGGAGGATTTTTCAGTACTTC. Translation: CASSFDRRIFQYF.

This clone was counted a few times. This chain joins TRBV10-2 and TRBJ2-5; D is undetermined. Looked up from germline, CDR1 is WSHSY and CDR2 is SAAADI. V shed 5 bases and J shed 1 base, with 11 bases lying between them. CDR3 length: 14 residues. CDR3 sequence (DNA): TGCGCCAGCAGTTGGGCCCTTACCCAAGAGACCCAGTACTTC. This sequence encodes CASSWALTQETQYF.

CDR3 amino acids: CASRGQRANTGELFF. The CDR3 nucleotides are TGCGCCAGCAGGGGACAGAGAGCGAACACCGGGGAGCTGTTTTTT. This sequence joins TRBV5-1 and TRBJ2-2, with 7 bases aligning to TRBD1. This CDR3 contains 15 residues. V was clipped by 5 bases and J by 0 bases; unmatched bases: 4. Germline V lookup: CDR1 SGHRS, CDR2 YFSETQ.

This chain's CDR3 is CASSESISGTQYF. The CDR3 region has the DNA TGCGCCAGCAGTGAGTCGATATCCGGGACCCAGTACTTC. The V gene is TRBV10-1, the J gene TRBJ2-5; no clear D gene. The V end lost 0 bases, the J end lost 7 bases, and 9 bases lay between the germline ends. Germline V lookup: CDR1 WNHNN, CDR2 SYGVQD (reference sequence). This CDR3 contains 13 residues.

The chain recombines TRBV9 with TRBJ2-7; 7 bases agree with TRBD2. The CDR3 is made up of 15 amino acids. CDR1 and CDR2 from the germline V gene are SGDLS and YYNGEE. The junction had 15 bases not matched to a gene; V was cut back by 6 bases and J by 6 bases. The CDR3 nucleotides read TGTGCCAGCACCAAAGGGACGGGAGGCATTATCGAGCAGTACTTC. It yields the protein CASTKGTGGIIEQYF.

The V gene is TRBV7-6, the J gene TRBJ1-5; D possibly corresponds to TRBD1 (5 bases). Germline V lookup: CDR1 SGHVS, CDR2 FNYEAQ. V was cut by 3 bases and J by 3 bases, with 6 bases left in between. The length of the CDR3 is 13 residues. CDR3 loop: CASSFGHNQPQHF. DNA for the CDR3: TGTGCCAGCAGCTTCGGACACAATCAGCCCCAGCATTTT.